The rows below give T cell receptor beta chains drawn from one sample of a study of OX40 agonist ivuxolimab in advanced cancers. Assay: immunoSEQ multiplex PCR; the TCRdb copy retains only in-frame clones and omits some. The profile covers tens of thousands of clones, with 75% to 90% appearing a single time and 11% taken by the ten largest. The source was CD4+ or CD8+ T cells sorted from blood, collected in a trial of the OX40 agonist ivuxolimab. The receptors shown here come from an adult with an advanced solid tumor such as melanoma, head and neck, liver or kidney cancer. Both conserved end residues are trimmed from each CDR3.

TRBV11-2	TRBJ1-6	ASSRAGNNSPLH
TRBV4-2	TRBJ1-4	ASSQGGGGNEKLF
TRBV5-1	TRBJ2-5	ASSYDTSGETQY
TRBV5-1	TRBJ1-5	ASSFNSGAYQPQH
TRBV4-1	TRBJ2-5	ASSQVVRGETQY
TRBV2	TRBJ2-7	ASSRAEVGPGEQY
TRBV2	TRBJ1-1	ASSVIPGPTEAF
TRBV4-2	TRBJ1-3	ASSHWTGKGGNTIY
TRBV7-9	TRBJ2-5	ASSLRLETQY
TRBV7-6	TRBJ2-3	ASSSRDRTDTQY